The clone carrying this TCR beta chain has just one count. What it binds is unknown. This entry is derived from a study of PD-1 blockade in mismatch repair-deficient tumors. At the level of the study: All were previously treated, progressing patients with over 9 mismatch repair-deficient cancer types.

PCR or immunohistochemistry showed mismatch repair deficiency in every enrolled patient. The TCR-sequenced patients were three responders to pembrolizumab. Method: immunoSEQ multiplex PCR; TCRdb's copy keeps in-frame clones and lacks some. Of about 51,000 clones detected, over 75% appear once; the ten largest clones hold around 8.1%. General observations from the study: Tumor-resident clones, often absent from pretreatment blood, expanded after pembrolizumab and then contracted.

Germline V gives CDR1 SGHDN, CDR2 FVKESK. CDR3 length: 15 residues. V was cut by 1 base and J by 6 bases, with 14 bases left in between. Sample: peripheral blood, taken roughly 21 weeks after starting pembrolizumab. The rearrangement joins TRBV14 to TRBJ2-3; D remains ambiguous. The clonotype was recovered from an adult with mismatch repair-deficient cancer. CDR3 protein: CASSQVSGFADTQYF. CDR3 nucleotide sequence: TGTGCCAGCAGCCAAGTGTCTGGGTTCGCTGATACGCAGTATTTT.